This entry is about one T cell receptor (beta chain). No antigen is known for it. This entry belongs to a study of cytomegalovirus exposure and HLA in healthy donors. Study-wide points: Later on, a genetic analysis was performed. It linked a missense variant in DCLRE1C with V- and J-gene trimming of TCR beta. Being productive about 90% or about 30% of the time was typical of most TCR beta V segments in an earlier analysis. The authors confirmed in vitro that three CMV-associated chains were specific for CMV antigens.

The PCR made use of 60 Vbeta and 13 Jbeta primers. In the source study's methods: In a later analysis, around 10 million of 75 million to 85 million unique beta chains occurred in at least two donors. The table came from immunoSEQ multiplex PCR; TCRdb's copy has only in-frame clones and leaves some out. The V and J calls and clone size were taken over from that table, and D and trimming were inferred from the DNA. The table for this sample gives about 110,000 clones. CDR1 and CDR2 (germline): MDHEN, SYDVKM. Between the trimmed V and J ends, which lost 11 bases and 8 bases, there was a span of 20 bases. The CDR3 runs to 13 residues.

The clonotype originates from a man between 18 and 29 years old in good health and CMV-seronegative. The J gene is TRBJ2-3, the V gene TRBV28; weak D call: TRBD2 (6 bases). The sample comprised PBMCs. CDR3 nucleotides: TGTGCCGCCCGTGGGGAGGCTCGGGGTACGCAGTATTTT. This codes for CAARGEARGTQYF.